What follows are 2 T cell receptor beta chains derived from one specimen sequenced in a study of regulatory T cells in long-lasting Graves disease. With iRepertoire HTBI primers and Arm-PCR of CDR3 regions, TCR beta libraries were built. MiXCR, applied by TCRdb to the multiplex PCR reads, yields one record per CDR3 protein. Here the sample spans roughly 400,000 distinct CDR3 sequences, more than 20% being singletons. Time point indicated: persistent/refractory GD, antithyroid drugs over 5 years with positive TRAb. Isolated PBMC RNA provided the starting material for the TCR library. This material consisted of peripheral blood mononuclear cells (PBMCs), taken when the disease was refractory, from a patient treated with antithyroid drugs. The receptors here all came from a female donor with Graves disease.

This clonotype occurred a few times. The rearrangement joins TRBV24-1 to TRBJ2-2, with D hard to call. V was trimmed by 4 bases and J by 4 bases, leaving 9 bases between them. The CDR3 covers 14 residues. Germline V gene sequence: CDR1 KGHDR, CDR2 SFDVKD. The CDR3 DNA reads as TGTGCCACCAGTGACCGGGTGGGCACCGGGGAGCTGTTTTTT. As protein: CATSDRVGTGELFF.

The V gene is TRBV7-9, the J gene TRBJ2-7; TRBD1 aligns across 8 bases. Germline V gives CDR1 SEHNR, CDR2 FQNEAQ (reference sequence). This CDR3 spans 17 amino acids. Germline trimming cut 3 bases from V and 2 bases from J; bases unmatched to any gene: 12. This CDR3 is CASSFPRRTGNPYEQYF. The CDR3 DNA reads TGTGCCAGCAGCTTCCCCCGACGGACAGGGAATCCCTACGAGCAGTACTTC. The full variable domain, with the rest looked up from reference TRBV7-9 and TRBJ2-7, is DTGVSQNPRHKITKRGQNVTFRCDPISEHNRLYWYRQTLGQGPEFLTYFQNEAQLEKSRLLSDRFSAERPKGSFSTLEIQRTEQGDSAMYLCASSFPRRTGNPYEQYFGPGTRLTVT.